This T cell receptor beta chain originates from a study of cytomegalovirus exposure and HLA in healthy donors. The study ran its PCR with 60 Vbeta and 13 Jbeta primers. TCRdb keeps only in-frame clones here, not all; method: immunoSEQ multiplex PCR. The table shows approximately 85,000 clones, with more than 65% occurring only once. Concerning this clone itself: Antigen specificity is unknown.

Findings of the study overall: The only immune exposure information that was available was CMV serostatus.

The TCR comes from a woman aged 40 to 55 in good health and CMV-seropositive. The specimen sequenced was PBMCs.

CDR3 loop: CATSAMNGEQYF. The CDR3 DNA sequence: TGTGCCACCAGCGCCATGAACGGGGAGCAGTACTTC. The chain couples TRBV15 to TRBJ2-7; D uncertain. The CDR3 totals 12 residues. Germline V gene lookup returns CDR1 LNHNV and CDR2 YYDKDF (reference sequence). Trimming removed 5 bases from V and 7 bases from J, with 12 bases in between.